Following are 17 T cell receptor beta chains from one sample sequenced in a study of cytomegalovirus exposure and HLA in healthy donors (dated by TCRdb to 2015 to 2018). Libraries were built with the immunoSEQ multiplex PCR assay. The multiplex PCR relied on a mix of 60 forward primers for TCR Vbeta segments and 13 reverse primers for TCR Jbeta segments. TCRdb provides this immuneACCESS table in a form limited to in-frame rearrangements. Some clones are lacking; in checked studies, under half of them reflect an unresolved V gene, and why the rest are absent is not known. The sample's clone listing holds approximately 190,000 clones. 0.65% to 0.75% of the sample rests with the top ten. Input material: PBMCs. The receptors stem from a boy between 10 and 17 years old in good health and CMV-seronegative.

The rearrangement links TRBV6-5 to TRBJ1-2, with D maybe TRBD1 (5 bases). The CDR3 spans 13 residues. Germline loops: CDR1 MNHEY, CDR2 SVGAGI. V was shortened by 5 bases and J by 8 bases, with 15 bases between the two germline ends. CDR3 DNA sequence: TGTGCCAGCAGTCCGGGGGGAGGGAACGGCTACACCTTC. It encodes CASSPGGGNGYTF.

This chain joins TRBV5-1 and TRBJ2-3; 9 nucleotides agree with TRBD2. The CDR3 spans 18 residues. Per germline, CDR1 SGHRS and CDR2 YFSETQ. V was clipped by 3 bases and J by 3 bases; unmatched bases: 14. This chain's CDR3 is CASSSRGGGGLITDTQYF. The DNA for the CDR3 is TGCGCCAGCAGCTCTCGCGGCGGGGGGGGGTTAATTACAGATACGCAGTATTTT.

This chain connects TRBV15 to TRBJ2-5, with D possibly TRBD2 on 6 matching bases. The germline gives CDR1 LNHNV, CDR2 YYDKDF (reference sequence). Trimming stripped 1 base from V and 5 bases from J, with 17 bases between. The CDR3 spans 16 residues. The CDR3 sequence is CATSRGWEVGRETQYF. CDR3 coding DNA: TGTGCCACCAGCAGAGGATGGGAGGTCGGCAGGGAGACCCAGTACTTC.

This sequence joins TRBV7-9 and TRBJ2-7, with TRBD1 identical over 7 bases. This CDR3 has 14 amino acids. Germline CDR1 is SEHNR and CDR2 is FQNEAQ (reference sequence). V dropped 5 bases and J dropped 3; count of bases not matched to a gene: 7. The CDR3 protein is CASSSIRDSYEQYF. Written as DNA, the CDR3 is TGTGCCAGCAGCAGCATCCGGGACAGCTACGAGCAGTACTTC.

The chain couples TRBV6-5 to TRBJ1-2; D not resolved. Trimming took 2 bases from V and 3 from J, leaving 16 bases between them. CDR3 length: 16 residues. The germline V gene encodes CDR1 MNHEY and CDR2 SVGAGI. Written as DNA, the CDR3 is TGTGCCAGCAGTTACAATGTGAGACAAGTCGACTATGGCTACACCTTC. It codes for CASSYNVRQVDYGYTF.

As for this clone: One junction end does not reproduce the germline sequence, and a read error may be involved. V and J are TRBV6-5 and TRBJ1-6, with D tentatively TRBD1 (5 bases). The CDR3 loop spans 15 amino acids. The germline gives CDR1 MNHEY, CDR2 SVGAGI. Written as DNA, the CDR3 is TGTGCCTGCAGTCGACAGAGCTCCTATAATTCACCCCTCCACTTT. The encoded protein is CACSRQSSYNSPLHF.

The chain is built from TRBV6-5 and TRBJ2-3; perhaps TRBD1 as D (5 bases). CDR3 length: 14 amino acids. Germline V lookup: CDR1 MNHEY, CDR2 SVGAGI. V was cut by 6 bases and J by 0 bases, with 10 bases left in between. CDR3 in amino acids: CASSFDSSTDTQYF. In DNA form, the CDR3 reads TGTGCCAGCAGCTTCGACAGCAGCACAGATACGCAGTATTTT.

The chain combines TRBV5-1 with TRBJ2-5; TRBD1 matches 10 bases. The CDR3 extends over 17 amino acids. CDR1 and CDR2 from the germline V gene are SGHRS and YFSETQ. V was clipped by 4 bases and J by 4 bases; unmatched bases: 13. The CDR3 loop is CASSPGTGVSVGETQYF. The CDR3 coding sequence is TGCGCCAGCAGCCCCGGGACAGGGGTTTCAGTGGGAGAGACCCAGTACTTC.

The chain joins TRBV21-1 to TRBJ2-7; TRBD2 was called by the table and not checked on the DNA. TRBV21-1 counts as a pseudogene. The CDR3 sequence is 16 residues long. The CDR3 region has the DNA TGTGCCAGCAGCAATAGAGCCCGGGGGGGACCCTACGAGCAGTACTTC. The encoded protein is CASSNRARGGPYEQYF.

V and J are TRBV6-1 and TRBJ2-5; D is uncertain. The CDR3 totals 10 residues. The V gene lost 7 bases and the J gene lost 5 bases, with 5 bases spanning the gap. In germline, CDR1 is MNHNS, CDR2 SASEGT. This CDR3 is CASKLETQYF. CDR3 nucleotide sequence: TGTGCCAGCAAACTCGAGACCCAGTACTTC.

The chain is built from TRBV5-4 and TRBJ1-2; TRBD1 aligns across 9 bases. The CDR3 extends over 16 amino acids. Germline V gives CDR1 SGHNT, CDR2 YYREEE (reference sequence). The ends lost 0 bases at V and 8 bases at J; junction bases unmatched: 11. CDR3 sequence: CASSLGGGQGLRGYTF. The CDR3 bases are TGTGCCAGCAGCTTGGGTGGGGGACAGGGCCTTAGGGGCTACACCTTC.

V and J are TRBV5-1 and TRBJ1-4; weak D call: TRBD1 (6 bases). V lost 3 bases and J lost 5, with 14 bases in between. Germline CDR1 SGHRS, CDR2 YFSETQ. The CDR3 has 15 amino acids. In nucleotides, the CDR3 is TGCGCCAGCAGCTATACAGGGTATATCAATGAAAAACTGTTTTTT. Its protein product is CASSYTGYINEKLFF.

The chain's CDR3 is CASSQDRGREPYEQYF. CDR3 DNA: TGTGCCAGCAGCCAAGATCGAGGCAGGGAACCCTACGAGCAGTACTTC. The chain carries TRBV14 and TRBJ2-7, with a weak D call TRBD1 (5 bases). Trimming left V 0 bases short and J 2 bases short, with 14 bases between. Germline V gene lookup returns CDR1 SGHDN and CDR2 FVKESK. The CDR3 extends over 16 amino acids.

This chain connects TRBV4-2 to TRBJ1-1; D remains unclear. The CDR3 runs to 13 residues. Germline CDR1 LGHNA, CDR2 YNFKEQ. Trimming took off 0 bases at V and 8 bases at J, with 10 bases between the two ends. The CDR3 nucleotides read TGTGCCAGCAGCCAAGAGTGGGTGAGGGAAGCTTTCTTT. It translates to CASSQEWVREAFF.

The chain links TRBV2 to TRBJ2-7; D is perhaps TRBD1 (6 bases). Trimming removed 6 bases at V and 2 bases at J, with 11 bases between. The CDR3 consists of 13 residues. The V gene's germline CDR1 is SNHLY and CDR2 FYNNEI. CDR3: CASSGDRTYEQYF. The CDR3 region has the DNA TGTGCCAGCAGCGGCGACAGGACCTACGAGCAGTACTTC.

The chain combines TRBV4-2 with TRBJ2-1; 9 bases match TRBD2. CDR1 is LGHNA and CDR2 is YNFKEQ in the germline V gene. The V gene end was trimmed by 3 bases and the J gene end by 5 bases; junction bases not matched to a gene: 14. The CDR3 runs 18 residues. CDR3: CASSQIILGTSRDNEQFF. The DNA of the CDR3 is TGTGCCAGCAGCCAGATAATCCTCGGGACTAGCCGAGACAATGAGCAGTTCTTC.

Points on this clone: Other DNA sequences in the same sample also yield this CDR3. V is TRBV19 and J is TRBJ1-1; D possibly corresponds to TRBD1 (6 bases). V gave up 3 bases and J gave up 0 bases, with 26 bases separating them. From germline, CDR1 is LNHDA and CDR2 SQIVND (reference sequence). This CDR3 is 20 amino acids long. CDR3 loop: CASSMGPGTGKGLMNTEAFF. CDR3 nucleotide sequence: TGTGCCAGTAGTATGGGCCCCGGAACAGGGAAGGGGTTGATGAACACTGAAGCTTTCTTT.